This T cell receptor (beta chain) originates from a study of vaccination and CD4 T cells after COVID-19. Study outcomes and limitations: Convalescent patients gained a median approximately 90% of their reactive clones only post-vaccination.

Treatment given: roughly 10-day PBMC culture with coronavirus spike peptide pools or control peptides (ViraFEST assay). Antigen-specific T cells were expanded with peptide pools by ViraFEST, and TCRs were then sequenced. Sequencing of DNA taken from cultured CD4+ T cells relied on the Oncomine TCR Beta short-read assay. TCRdb re-called the PCR reads with MiXCR, one entry per CDR3 protein. The sample shows 11,000 to 15,000 distinct CDR3 sequences, roughly 54% of them seen only once. This CDR3 is built from 16 residues. Trimming stripped 4 bases from V and 3 bases from J, with 15 bases between. Germline V gene lookup returns CDR1 KGHDR and CDR2 SFDVKD. This clonotype turned up a few times. What it binds is not known.

The receptor comes from a human donor who had recovered from COVID-19. The chain uses TRBV24-1 and TRBJ1-5; D gene unclear. Sequencing was performed on CD4+ T cells from blood, cultured in vitro, taken before SARS-CoV-2 vaccination. As DNA, the CDR3 is TGTGCCACCAGTGACCCGGCCCGAGGGAACAATCAGCCCCAGCATTTT. This codes for CATSDPARGNNQPQHF.